The sequence of this TCR beta chain was determined in a study of cytomegalovirus exposure and HLA in healthy donors. Study findings and constraints: Cytomegalovirus status was reportedly diagnosed by the classifier with high specificity and sensitivity. There were a few CMV-associated chains whose specificity for CMV antigens was confirmed in vitro. TCR clusters originating in the first cohort tended to co-occur in the 120 validation repertoires, according to a later analysis.

TCRdb's copy holds only in-frame clones and misses some; the assay was immunoSEQ multiplex PCR. Of about 160,000 clones listed, roughly 91% are singletons. Turning to this clone: Its antigen remains unknown.

Sequenced sample: PBMCs. This receptor was obtained from a man younger than 35 in good health and CMV-seronegative.

Here the CDR3 DNA reads TGTGCCATCAGTGGGGGACAGCAGGGCCGGCCTGAAGCTTTCTTT. This gives the protein CAISGGQQGRPEAFF. J is TRBJ1-1 and V is TRBV10-3, with 7 positions matching TRBD1. V shed 4 bases, J shed 6 bases, and the junction held 11 bases outside the gene matches. CDR1 is ENHRY, CDR2 SYGVKD, per germline. This CDR3 has 15 residues.